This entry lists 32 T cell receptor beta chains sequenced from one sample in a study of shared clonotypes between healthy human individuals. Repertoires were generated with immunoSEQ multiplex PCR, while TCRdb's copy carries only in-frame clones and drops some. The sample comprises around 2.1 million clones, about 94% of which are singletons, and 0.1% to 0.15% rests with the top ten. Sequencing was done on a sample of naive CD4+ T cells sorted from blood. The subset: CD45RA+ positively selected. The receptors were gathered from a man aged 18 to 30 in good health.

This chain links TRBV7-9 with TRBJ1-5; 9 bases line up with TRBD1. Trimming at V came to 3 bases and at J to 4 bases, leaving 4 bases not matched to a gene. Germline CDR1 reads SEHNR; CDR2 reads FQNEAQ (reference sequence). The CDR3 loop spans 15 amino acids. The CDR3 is CASSFGTGTNQPQHF. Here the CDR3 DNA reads TGTGCCAGCAGCTTCGGGACAGGGACAAATCAGCCCCAGCATTTT.

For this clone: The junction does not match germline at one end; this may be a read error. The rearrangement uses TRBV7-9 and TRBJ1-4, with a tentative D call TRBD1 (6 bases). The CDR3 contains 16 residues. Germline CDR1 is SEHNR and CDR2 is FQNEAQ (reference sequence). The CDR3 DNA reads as TGTGCCAGCAGCGTAGCAGGGGCGACTCGTGGTGAAAAACTGTTTTTT. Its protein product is CASSVAGATRGEKLFF. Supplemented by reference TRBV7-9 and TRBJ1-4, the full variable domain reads DTGVSQNPRHKITKRGQNVTFRCDPISEHNRLYWYRQTLGQGPEFLTYFQNEAQLEKSRLLSDRFSAERPKGSFSTLEIQRTEQGDSAMYLCASSVAGATRGEKLFFGSGTQLSVL.

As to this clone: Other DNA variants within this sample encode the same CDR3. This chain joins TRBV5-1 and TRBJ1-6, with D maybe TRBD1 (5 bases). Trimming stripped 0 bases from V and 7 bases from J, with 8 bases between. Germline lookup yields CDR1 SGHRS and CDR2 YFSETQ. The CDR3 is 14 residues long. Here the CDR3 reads CASSLGGGNSPLHF. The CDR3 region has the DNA TGCGCCAGCAGCTTGGGCGGGGGGAATTCACCCCTCCACTTT.

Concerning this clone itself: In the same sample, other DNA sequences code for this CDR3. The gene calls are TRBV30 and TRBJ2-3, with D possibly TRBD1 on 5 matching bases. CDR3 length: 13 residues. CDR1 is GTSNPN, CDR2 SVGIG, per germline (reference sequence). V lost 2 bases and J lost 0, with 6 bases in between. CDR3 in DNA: TGTGCCTGGAGTCCAGGGAGCACAGATACGCAGTATTTT. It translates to CAWSPGSTDTQYF.

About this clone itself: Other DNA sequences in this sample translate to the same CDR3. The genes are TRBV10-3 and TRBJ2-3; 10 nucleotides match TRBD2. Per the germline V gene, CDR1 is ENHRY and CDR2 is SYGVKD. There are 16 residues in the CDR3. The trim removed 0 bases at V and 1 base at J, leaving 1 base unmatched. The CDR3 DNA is TGTGCCATCAGTGAGTCGAGCGGGGGGGGCACAGATACGCAGTATTTT. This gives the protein CAISESSGGGTDTQYF.

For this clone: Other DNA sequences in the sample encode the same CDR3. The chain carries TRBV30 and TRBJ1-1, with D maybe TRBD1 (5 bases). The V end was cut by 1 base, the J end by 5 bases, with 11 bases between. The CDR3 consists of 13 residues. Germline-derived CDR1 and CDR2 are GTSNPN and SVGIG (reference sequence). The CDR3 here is CAWSGGGDTEAFF. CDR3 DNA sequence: TGTGCCTGGAGTGGGGGAGGGGATACTGAAGCTTTCTTT.

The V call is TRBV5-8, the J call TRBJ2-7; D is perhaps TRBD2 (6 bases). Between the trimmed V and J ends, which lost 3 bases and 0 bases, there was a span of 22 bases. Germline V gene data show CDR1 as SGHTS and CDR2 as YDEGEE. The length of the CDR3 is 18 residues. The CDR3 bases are TGTGCCAGCAGCTCGTTCTGGGATCGGGGAGGCATCTCCTACGAGCAGTACTTC. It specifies CASSSFWDRGGISYEQYF.

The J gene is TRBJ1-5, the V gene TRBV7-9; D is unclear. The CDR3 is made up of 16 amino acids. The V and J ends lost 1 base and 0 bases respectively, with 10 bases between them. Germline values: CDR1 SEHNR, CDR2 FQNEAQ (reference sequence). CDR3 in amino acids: CASSLVLEDSNQPQHF. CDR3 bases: TGTGCCAGCAGCTTAGTTTTGGAGGATAGCAATCAGCCCCAGCATTTT.

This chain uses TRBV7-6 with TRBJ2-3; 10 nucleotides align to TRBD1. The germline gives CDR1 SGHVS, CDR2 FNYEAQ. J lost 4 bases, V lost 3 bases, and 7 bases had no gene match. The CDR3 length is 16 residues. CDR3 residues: CASSFPGTGVADTQYF. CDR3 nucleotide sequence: TGTGCCAGCAGCTTCCCCGGGACAGGGGTGGCAGATACGCAGTATTTT.

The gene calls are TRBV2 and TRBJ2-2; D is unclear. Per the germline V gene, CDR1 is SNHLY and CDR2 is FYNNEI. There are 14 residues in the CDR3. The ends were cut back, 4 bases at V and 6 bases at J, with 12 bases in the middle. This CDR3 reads CASSVFREAGELFF. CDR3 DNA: TGTGCCAGCAGTGTATTTAGAGAGGCCGGGGAGCTGTTTTTT.

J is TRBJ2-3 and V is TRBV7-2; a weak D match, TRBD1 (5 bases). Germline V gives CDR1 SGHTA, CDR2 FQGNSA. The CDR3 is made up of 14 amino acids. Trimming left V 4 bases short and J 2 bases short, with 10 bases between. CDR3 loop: CASSSRTHTDTQYF. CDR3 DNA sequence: TGTGCCAGCAGCTCGAGGACACACACAGATACGCAGTATTTT. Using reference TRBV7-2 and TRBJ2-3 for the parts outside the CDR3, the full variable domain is GAGVSQSPSNKVTEKGKDVELRCDPISGHTALYWYRQSLGQGLEFLIYFQGNSAPDKSGLPSDRFSAERTGGSVSTLTIQRTQQEDSAVYLCASSSRTHTDTQYFGPGTRLTVL.

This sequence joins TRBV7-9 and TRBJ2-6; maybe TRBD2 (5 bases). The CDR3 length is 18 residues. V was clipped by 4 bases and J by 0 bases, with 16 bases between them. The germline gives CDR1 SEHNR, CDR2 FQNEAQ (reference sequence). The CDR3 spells CASSSLRAGSSGANVLTF. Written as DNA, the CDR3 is TGTGCCAGCAGCTCCCTTCGGGCTGGGAGCTCTGGGGCCAACGTCCTGACTTTC. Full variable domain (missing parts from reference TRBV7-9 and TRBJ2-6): DTGVSQNPRHKITKRGQNVTFRCDPISEHNRLYWYRQTLGQGPEFLTYFQNEAQLEKSRLLSDRFSAERPKGSFSTLEIQRTEQGDSAMYLCASSSLRAGSSGANVLTFGAGSRLTVL.

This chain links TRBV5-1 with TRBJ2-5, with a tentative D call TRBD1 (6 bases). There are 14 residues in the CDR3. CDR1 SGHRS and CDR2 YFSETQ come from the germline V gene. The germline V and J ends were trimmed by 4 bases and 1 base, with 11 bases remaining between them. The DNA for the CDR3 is TGCGCCAGCAGCGCAGGGGCTTTCCAAGAGACCCAGTACTTC. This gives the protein CASSAGAFQETQYF.

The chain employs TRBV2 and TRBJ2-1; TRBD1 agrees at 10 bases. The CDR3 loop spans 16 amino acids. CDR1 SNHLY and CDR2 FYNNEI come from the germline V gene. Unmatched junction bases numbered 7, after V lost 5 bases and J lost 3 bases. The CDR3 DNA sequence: TGTGCCAGCAGTCAAGGACGGACAGGGGGCTACAATGAGCAGTTCTTC. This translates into CASSQGRTGGYNEQFF.

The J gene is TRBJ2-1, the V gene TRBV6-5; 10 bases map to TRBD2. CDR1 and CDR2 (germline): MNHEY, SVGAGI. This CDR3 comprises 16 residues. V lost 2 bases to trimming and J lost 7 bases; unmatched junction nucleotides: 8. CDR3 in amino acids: CASSYGDSGRRNEQFF. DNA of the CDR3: TGTGCCAGCAGTTACGGGGATAGCGGGAGGAGGAATGAGCAGTTCTTC.

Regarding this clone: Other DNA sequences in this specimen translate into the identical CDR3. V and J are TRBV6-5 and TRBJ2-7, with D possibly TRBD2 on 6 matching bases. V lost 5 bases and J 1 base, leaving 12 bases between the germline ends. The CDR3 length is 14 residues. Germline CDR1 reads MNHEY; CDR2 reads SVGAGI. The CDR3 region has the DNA TGTGCCAGCAGTCGCTCCGGGAGTTCCTACGAGCAGTACTTC. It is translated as CASSRSGSSYEQYF.

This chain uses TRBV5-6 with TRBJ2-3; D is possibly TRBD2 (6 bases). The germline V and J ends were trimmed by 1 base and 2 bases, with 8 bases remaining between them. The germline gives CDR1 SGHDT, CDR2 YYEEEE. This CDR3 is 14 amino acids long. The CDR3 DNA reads TGTGCCAGCAGCTTGACGGGGGACACAGATACGCAGTATTTT. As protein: CASSLTGDTDTQYF.

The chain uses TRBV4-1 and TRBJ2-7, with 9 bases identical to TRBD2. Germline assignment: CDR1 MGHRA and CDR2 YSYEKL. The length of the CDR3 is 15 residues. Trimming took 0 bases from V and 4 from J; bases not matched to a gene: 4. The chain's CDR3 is CASSQDRTSGYEQYF. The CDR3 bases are TGCGCCAGCAGCCAAGATCGAACTAGCGGGTACGAGCAGTACTTC.

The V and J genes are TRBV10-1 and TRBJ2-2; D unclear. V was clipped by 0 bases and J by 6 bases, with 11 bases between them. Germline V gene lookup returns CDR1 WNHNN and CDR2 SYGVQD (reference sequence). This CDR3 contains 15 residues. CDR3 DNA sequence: TGCGCCAGCAGTGAGTCGAATCATTGGCCCGGGGAGCTGTTTTTT. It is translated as CASSESNHWPGELFF.

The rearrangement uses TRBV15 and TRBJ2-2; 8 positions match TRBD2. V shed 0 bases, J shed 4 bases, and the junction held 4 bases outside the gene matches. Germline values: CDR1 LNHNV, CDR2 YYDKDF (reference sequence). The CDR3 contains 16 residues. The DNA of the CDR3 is TGTGCCACCAGCAGAGAGTGGCGGGGGGCCACCGGGGAGCTGTTTTTT. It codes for CATSREWRGATGELFF.

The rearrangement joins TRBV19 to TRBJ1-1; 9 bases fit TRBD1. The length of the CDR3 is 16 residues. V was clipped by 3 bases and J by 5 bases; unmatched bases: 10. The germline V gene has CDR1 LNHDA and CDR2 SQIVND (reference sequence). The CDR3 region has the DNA TGTGCCAGTAGTATTCCCCGGGGACAGGGAAGGACTGAAGCTTTCTTT. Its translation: CASSIPRGQGRTEAFF.

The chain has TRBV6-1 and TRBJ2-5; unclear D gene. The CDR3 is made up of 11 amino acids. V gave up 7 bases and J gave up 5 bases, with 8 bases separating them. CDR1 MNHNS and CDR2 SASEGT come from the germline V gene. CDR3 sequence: CASTPRETQYF. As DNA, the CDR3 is TGTGCCAGCACCCCGAGGGAGACCCAGTACTTC.

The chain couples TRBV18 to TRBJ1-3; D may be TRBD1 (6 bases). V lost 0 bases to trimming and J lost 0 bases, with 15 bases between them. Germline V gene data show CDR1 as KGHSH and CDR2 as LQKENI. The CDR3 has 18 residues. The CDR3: CASSPPYNRVDSGNTIYF. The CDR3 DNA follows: TGTGCCAGCTCACCACCATATAACAGGGTGGACTCTGGAAACACCATATATTTT.

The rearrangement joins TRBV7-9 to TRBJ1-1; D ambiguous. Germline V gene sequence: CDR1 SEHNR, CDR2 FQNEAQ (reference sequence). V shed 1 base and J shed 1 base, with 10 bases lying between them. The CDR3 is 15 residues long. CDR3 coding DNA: TGTGCCAGCAGCTTAGGGCCGGCAGGGAACACTGAAGCTTTCTTT. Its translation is CASSLGPAGNTEAFF.

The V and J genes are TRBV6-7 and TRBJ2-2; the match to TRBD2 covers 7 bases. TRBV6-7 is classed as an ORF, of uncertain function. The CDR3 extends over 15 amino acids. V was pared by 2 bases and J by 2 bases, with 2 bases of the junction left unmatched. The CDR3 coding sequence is TGTGCCAGCAGTTACGAGCGGGACAACACCGGGGAGCTGTTTTTT. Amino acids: CASSYERDNTGELFF.

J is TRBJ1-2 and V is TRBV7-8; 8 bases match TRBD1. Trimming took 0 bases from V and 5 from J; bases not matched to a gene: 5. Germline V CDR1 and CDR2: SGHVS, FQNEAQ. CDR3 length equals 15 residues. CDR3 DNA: TGTGCCAGCAGCTTAGCGGTGACAGGGGTTTATGGCTACACCTTC. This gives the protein CASSLAVTGVYGYTF.

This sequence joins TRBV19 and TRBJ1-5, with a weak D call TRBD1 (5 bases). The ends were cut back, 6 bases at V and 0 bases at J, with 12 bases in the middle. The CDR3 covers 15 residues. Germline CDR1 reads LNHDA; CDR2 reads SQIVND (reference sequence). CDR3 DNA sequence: TGTGCCAGTAGCCCTCAGGGTAGTAGCAATCAGCCCCAGCATTTT. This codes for CASSPQGSSNQPQHF.

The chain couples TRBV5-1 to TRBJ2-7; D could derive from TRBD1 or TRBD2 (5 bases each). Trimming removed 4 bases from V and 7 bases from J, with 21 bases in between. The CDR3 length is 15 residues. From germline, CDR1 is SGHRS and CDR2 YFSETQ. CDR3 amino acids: CASSPLGTGPWEQYF. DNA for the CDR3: TGCGCCAGCAGCCCCCTGGGGACGGGGCCTTGGGAGCAGTACTTC.

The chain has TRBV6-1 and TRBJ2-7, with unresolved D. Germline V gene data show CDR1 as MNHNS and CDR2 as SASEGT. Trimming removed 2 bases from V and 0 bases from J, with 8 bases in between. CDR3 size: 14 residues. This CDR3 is CASSEMQSSYEQYF. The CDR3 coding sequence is TGTGCCAGCAGTGAAATGCAAAGCTCCTACGAGCAGTACTTC.

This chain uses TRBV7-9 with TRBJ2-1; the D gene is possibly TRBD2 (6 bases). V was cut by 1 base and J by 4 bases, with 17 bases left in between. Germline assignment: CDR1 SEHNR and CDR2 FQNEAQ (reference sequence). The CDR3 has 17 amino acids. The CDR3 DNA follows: TGTGCCAGCAGCTTAGGGAGGGCCGTTCTAGAATACAATGAGCAGTTCTTC. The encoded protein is CASSLGRAVLEYNEQFF.

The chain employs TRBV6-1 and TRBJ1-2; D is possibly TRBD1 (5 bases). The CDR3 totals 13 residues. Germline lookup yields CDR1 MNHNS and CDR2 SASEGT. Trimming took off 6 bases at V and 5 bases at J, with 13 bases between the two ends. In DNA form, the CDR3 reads TGTGCCAGCAGAAAGTCAGGGCTGTATGGCTACACCTTC. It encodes CASRKSGLYGYTF.

This CDR3 reads CASVSRGRVQETQYF. CDR3 in DNA: TGTGCCAGCGTTTCTAGGGGTCGCGTCCAAGAGACCCAGTACTTC. The chain couples TRBV2 to TRBJ2-5; the D gene is possibly TRBD1 (5 bases). Germline CDR1 reads SNHLY; CDR2 reads FYNNEI. Trimming removed 8 bases at V and 1 base at J, with 17 bases between. The CDR3 contains 15 residues.